This TCR beta chain was obtained from a study of CD8+ T cells in alopecia areata. Regarding the study as a whole: In lesional scalp, particularly from alopecia totalis/universalis, clonality was higher than in normal scalp.

Extracted RNA was reverse transcribed into cDNA, the sequencing template. Clones were sequenced by immunoSEQ multiplex PCR, and TCRdb holds only the in-frame ones, with some missing. The sample lists some 150,000 clones, around 71% seen once, with 9.5% to 12% in the top ten. V was cut by 1 base and J by 4 bases, with 7 bases left in between. There are 14 residues in the CDR3. Germline values: CDR1 SEHNR, CDR2 FQNEAQ (reference sequence). Turning to this clone: Its specificity is unknown.

This chain connects TRBV7-9 to TRBJ2-2; the D is unclear. The origin of this receptor is a human donor with alopecia areata. The sequencing here drew on CD8+ T cells sorted from blood, taken at week 0. Here the CDR3 DNA reads TGTGCCAGCAGCTTAGGTCGTACCACCGGGGAGCTGTTTTTT. This gives the protein CASSLGRTTGELFF. The full variable domain, completed using reference TRBV7-9 and TRBJ2-2, is DTGVSQNPRHKITKRGQNVTFRCDPISEHNRLYWYRQTLGQGPEFLTYFQNEAQLEKSRLLSDRFSAERPKGSFSTLEIQRTEQGDSAMYLCASSLGRTTGELFFGEGSRLTVL.